This entry describes one TCR beta chain. This specimen belongs to a study of OX40 agonist ivuxolimab in advanced cancers. Across the whole study: Each dose-escalation patient presented with hepatocellular carcinoma, melanoma, renal cell or head and neck cancer.

The V end lost 0 bases, the J end lost 12 bases, and 11 bases lay between the germline ends. CDR1 and CDR2 (germline): SGHDN, FVKESK. The CDR3 extends over 12 amino acids. Sequenced by immunoSEQ multiplex PCR; TCRdb stores in-frame clones only, minus some. Of 30,000 or so clones in the sample, roughly 80% were seen once. This TCR derives from an adult with an advanced solid tumor such as melanoma, head and neck, liver or kidney cancer. The sample consisted of CD4+ or CD8+ T cells sorted from blood, taken in a trial of the OX40 agonist ivuxolimab. V and J are TRBV14 and TRBJ2-5; no firm D call. In DNA form, the CDR3 reads TGTGCCAGCAGCCAAGATGTGGGTATCAAGTACTTC. It yields the protein CASSQDVGIKYF.